The source of this T cell receptor beta chain is a study of blood T cell repertoires in COVID-19. Study-wide context: Some COVID-19 samples were acute and others convalescent; all came from the United States, Italy and Spain.

Only in-frame clones appear in the TCRdb table, and some are missing; sequencing was by immunoSEQ multiplex PCR. This table holds 200,000 to 250,000 clones, approximately 84% found once. Participants spanned ages about 18 to 100 years and resided in about 24 US areas. The receptor's source is a man aged 60 to 69 who had recovered from COVID-19. The sequenced material came from PBMCs or T cells enriched from blood (not recorded which).

CDR3 DNA: TGTGCCAGCATTTGGACAGGGGTGAATTCACCCCTCCACTTT. Its protein product is CASIWTGVNSPLHF. The chain is built from TRBV6-5 and TRBJ1-6; 9 bases align to TRBD1. Germline V gives CDR1 MNHEY, CDR2 SVGAGI. CDR3 length equals 14 residues. V shed 7 bases and J 7 bases; nucleotides not matched to a gene: 5.